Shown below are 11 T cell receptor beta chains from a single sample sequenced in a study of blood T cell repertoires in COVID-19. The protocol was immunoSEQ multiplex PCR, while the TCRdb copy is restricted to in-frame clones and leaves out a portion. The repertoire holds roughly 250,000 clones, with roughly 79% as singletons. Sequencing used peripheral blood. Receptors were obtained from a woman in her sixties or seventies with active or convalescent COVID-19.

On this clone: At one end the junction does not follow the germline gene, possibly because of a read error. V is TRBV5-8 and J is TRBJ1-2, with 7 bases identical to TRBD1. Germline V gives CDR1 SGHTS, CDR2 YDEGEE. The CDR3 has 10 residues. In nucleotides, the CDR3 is TGTGCCAGCAGCGCCTGGGACAGCCGCTTC. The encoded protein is CASSAWDSRF.

The DNA of the CDR3 is TGCGCCAGCAGCGAGCCGGGTGACACTGAAGCTTTCTTT. Its protein is CASSEPGDTEAFF. V and J are TRBV4-1 and TRBJ1-1; D unclear. Per germline, CDR1 MGHRA and CDR2 YSYEKL. Trimming pared 5 bases from V and 3 bases from J, leaving 10 bases between. CDR3 length: 13 amino acids.

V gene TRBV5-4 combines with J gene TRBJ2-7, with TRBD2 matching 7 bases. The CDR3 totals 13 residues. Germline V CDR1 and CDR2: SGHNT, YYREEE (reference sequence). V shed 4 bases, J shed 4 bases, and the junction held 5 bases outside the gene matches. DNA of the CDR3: TGTGCCAGCAGCCGAGCGGGGATTTACGAGCAGTACTTC. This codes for CASSRAGIYEQYF.

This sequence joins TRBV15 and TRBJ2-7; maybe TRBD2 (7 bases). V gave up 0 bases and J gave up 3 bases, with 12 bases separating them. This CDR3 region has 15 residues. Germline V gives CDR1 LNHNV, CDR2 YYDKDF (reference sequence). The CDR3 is CATSRDPGGGYEQYF. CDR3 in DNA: TGTGCCACCAGCAGAGATCCGGGGGGCGGCTACGAGCAGTACTTC.

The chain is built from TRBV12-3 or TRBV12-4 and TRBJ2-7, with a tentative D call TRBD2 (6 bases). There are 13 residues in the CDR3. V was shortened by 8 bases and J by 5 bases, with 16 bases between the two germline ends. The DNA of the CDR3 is TGTGCCAGCGGTCGAGAGCGGGCCAACGAGCAGTACTTC. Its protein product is CASGRERANEQYF.

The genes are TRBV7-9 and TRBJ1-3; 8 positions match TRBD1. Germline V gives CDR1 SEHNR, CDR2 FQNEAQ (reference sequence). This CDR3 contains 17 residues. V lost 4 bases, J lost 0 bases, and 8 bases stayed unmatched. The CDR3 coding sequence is TGTGCCAGCAGCTCCCCACACAGGGGGGACTCTGGAAACACCATATATTTT. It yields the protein CASSSPHRGDSGNTIYF.

The CDR3 DNA reads TGCGCCAGCAGCTCAAGGGGGTACGCTATGAACACTGAAGCTTTCTTT. It codes for CASSSRGYAMNTEAFF. The gene calls are TRBV5-1 and TRBJ1-1; maybe TRBD1 (6 bases). The germline V and J ends were trimmed by 3 bases and 0 bases, with 15 bases remaining between them. CDR3 length: 16 residues. Germline V gene sequence: CDR1 SGHRS, CDR2 YFSETQ. Full variable domain (rest looked up from reference TRBV5-1 and TRBJ1-1): KAGVTQTPRYLIKTRGQQVTLSCSPISGHRSVSWYQQTPGQGLQFLFEYFSETQRNKGNFPGRFSGRQFSNSRSEMNVSTLELGDSALYLCASSSRGYAMNTEAFFGQGTRLTVV.

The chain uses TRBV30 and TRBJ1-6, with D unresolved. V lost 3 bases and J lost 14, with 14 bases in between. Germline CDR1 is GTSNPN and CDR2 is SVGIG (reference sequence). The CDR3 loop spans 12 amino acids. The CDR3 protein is CAWSWEESTLHF. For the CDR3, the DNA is TGTGCCTGGAGCTGGGAGGAGTCAACCCTCCACTTT. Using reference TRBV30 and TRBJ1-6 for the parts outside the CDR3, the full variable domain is SQTIHQWPATLVQPVGSPLSLECTVEGTSNPNLYWYRQAAGRGLQLLFYSVGIGQISSEVPQNLSASRPQDRQFILSSKKLLLSDSGFYLCAWSWEESTLHFGNGTRLTVT.

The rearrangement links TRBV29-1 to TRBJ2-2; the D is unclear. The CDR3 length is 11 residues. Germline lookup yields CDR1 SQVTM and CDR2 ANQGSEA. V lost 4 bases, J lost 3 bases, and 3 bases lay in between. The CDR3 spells CSVADTGELFF. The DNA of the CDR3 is TGCAGCGTTGCCGACACCGGGGAGCTGTTTTTT.

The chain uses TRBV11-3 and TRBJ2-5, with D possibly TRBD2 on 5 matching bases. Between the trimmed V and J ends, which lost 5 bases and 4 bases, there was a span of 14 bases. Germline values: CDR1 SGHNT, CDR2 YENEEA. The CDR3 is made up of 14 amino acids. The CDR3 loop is CASSLTGKGETQYF. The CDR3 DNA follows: TGTGCCAGCAGCCTAACCGGGAAGGGAGAGACCCAGTACTTC.

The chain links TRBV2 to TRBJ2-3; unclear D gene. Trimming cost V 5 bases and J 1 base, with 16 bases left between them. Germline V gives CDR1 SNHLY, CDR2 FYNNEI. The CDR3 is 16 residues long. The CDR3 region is CASSFRLESGTDTQYF. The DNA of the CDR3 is TGTGCCAGCAGTTTCCGACTTGAGTCGGGCACAGATACGCAGTATTTT.